This T cell receptor beta chain was captured in a study of regulatory dendritic cells for organ transplantation. Overall study findings and caveats: Naive CD4+ and CD8+ repertoires were highly diverse; memory CD8+ was most oligoclonal. Memory CD8+ clonal expansion seemed more limited with regulatory than mature dendritic cells.

Note on this clone: Its antigen is not identified.

Germline CDR1 is SNHLY and CDR2 is FYNNEI. CDR3 size: 14 residues. The V and J ends lost 7 bases and 1 base respectively, with 11 bases between them. Memory T cells were CD45RO+, naive were CD45RA+, sorted by FACS. TCRdb keeps only in-frame clones here, not all; method: immunoSEQ multiplex PCR. The sample has 25,000 or so clones, around 80% seen once. The chain combines TRBV2 with TRBJ1-5; D not certain. The sequence derives from a human donor in good health. Sequencing was done on a sample of naive CD4+ T cells from blood. Sample subset: CD45RA+ naive T cells. The CDR3 sequence is CASTEGRSNQPQHF. CDR3 nucleotide sequence: TGTGCCAGCACCGAGGGTCGGAGCAATCAGCCCCAGCATTTT.